This T cell receptor beta chain originates from a study of synovial regulatory T cells in juvenile arthritis. Whole-study context: One patient received methotrexate plus infliximab; one lacked treatment information. Overall study findings and caveats: Synovial Treg CDR3 sequences overlapped more with iaTregs than other circulating Tregs.

Using immunoSEQ multiplex PCR, the repertoire was profiled, and TCRdb retains in-frame clones only, with some absent. The sample table includes over 7,500 clones. The length of the CDR3 is 13 residues. No coding sequence is recorded. The germline V gene has CDR1 MNHEY and CDR2 SVGAGI. In regard to this clone: Antigen: not known.

This TCR came from a donor aged 2-29 years with juvenile idiopathic arthritis. Specimen: Treg cells from blood. Described subset: remaining (HLA-DR-negative) circulating blood Treg cells. The chain is built from TRBV6-5 and TRBJ1-1. CDR3 sequence: CASSYSRAGRAFF.